Shown below are 14 T cell receptor beta chains from a single sample sequenced in a study of CD8+CD57+ T cells in acquired aplastic anemia. According to the study, genomic DNA was the template for TCR beta VDJ and CDR3 profiling. Each CDR3 protein gets one entry after TCRdb re-called the reads with MiXCR. The table shows 100,000 to 130,000 distinct CDR3 sequences, with approximately 48% occurring only once. The sample consisted of sorted CD4+, CD8+, or CD8+CD57+ T cells (not recorded which) from PBMCs. The receptors shown here come from a human donor in good health, serving as a control.

V is TRBV27 and J is TRBJ2-1; perhaps D is TRBD1 or TRBD2 (5 bases each). The CDR3 covers 14 residues. Trimming pared 2 bases from V and 6 bases from J, leaving 11 bases between. Germline V gene data show CDR1 as MNHEY and CDR2 as SMNVEV (reference sequence). CDR3 protein: CASSLIRDLNEQFF. Written as DNA, the CDR3 is TGTGCCAGCAGTTTAATTCGGGACCTCAATGAGCAGTTCTTC.

This CDR3 reads CATGLRAETQYF. The CDR3, as DNA: TGTGCCACAGGGTTGAGGGCGGAGACCCAGTACTTC. V gene TRBV24-1 combines with J gene TRBJ2-5; TRBD2 is a possible D gene (5 bases). Looked up from germline, CDR1 is KGHDR and CDR2 is SFDVKD. V was pared by 10 bases and J by 5 bases, with 13 bases between. The CDR3 is made up of 12 amino acids.

The chain links TRBV11-3 to TRBJ2-5; the D call may be TRBD1 or TRBD2 (5 bases each). The germline CDR1 and CDR2 sequences are SGHNT and YENEEA. V lost 5 bases, J lost 4 bases, and 23 bases lay in between. The CDR3 extends over 17 amino acids. CDR3 sequence reads: CASSTFPRGGLGETQYF. CDR3 in DNA: TGTGCCAGCAGCACTTTTCCCCGGGGCGGTTTGGGAGAGACCCAGTACTTC.

The chain couples TRBV20-1 to TRBJ2-1; the match to TRBD2 covers 10 bases. After removal of 3 bases from V and 11 bases from J, the junction contained 7 bases not matched to a gene. Germline CDR1 and CDR2: DFQATT and SNEGSKA (reference sequence). The CDR3 contains 13 residues. The CDR3: CSASLLAGAQQFF. In DNA form, the CDR3 reads TGCAGTGCTAGTCTCCTAGCGGGAGCACAGCAGTTCTTC.

The chain uses TRBV7-4 and TRBJ1-1; D is unclear. This CDR3 contains 13 residues. V was shortened by 2 bases and J by 4 bases, with 8 bases between the two germline ends. From germline, CDR1 is SGHVT and CDR2 SQSDAQ. In nucleotides, the CDR3 is TGTGCCAGCAGCTTACGGGAATTCACTGAAGCTTTCTTT. Translated: CASSLREFTEAFF.

Many counts were recorded for this clonotype. The chain couples TRBV6-2 or TRBV6-3 to TRBJ1-1; D remains ambiguous. The CDR3 is 11 amino acids. CDR1 is MNHEY and CDR2 is SVGEGT in the germline V gene. V was clipped by 8 bases and J by 5 bases, with 9 bases between them. The CDR3 reads CASALGTEAFF. The CDR3 nucleotides are TGTGCCAGCGCTTTGGGGACTGAAGCTTTCTTT.

This clonotype was seen ten or more times. The V gene is TRBV12-3 or TRBV12-4, the J gene TRBJ1-1; D is unclear. The V gene lost 3 bases and the J gene lost 8 bases, with 7 bases spanning the gap. The CDR3 covers 11 residues. Here the CDR3 reads CASSLGLEAFF. The CDR3 nucleotides read TGTGCCAGCAGTTTGGGTCTCGAAGCTTTCTTT.

The chain is built from TRBV19 and TRBJ2-7; TRBD1 matches at 12 bases. CDR3 length: 14 amino acids. CDR1 and CDR2 (germline): LNHDA, SQIVND (reference sequence). V dropped 6 bases and J dropped 7; count of bases not matched to a gene: 7. The CDR3 sequence is CASSWGQGAGEQYF. CDR3 nucleotide sequence: TGTGCCAGTAGCTGGGGACAGGGGGCCGGGGAGCAGTACTTC. Looking up the rest from reference TRBV19 and TRBJ2-7 gives the full variable domain: DGGITQSPKYLFRKEGQNVTLSCEQNLNHDAMYWYRQDPGQGLRLIYYSQIVNDFQKGDIAEGYSVSREKKESFPLTVTSAQKNPTAFYLCASSWGQGAGEQYFGPGTRLTVT.

As concerns this clonotype: This CDR3 is missing its conserved last phenylalanine or tryptophan, likely due to a read error. No DNA is shown, since the ends of the CDR3 on it are uncertain; the CDR3 is the one TCRdb lists. V usage is TRBV19 and J usage is TRBJ1-4; the table names TRBD1, a call not compared with the DNA. The CDR3 extends over 8 residues, inclusive of both ends. Germline values: CDR1 LNHDA, CDR2 SQIVND (reference sequence). The CDR3 protein is CASSGQGY.

V usage is TRBV25-1 and J usage is TRBJ1-6, with D tentatively TRBD1 (6 bases). Germline V lookup: CDR1 MGHDK, CDR2 SYGVNS. This CDR3 spans 13 amino acids. V was pared by 4 bases and J by 7 bases, with 8 bases between. The DNA of the CDR3 is TGTGCCAGCAGTGGGGGGGGCAATTCACCCCTCCACTTT. Its protein is CASSGGGNSPLHF. Full variable domain (missing parts from reference TRBV25-1 and TRBJ1-6): EADIYQTPRYLVIGTGKKITLECSQTMGHDKMYWYQQDPGMELHLIHYSYGVNSTEKGDLSSESTVSRIRTEHFPLTLESARPSHTSQYLCASSGGGNSPLHFGNGTRLTVT.

The rearrangement links TRBV15 to TRBJ1-5; D perhaps matches TRBD1 (6 bases). V was clipped by 3 bases and J by 3 bases, with 15 bases between them. The CDR3 spans 16 residues. Germline V gene data show CDR1 as LNHNV and CDR2 as YYDKDF (reference sequence). In nucleotides, the CDR3 is TGTGCCACCAGCAGTCAGGGGAGGGAATACAATCAGCCCCAGCATTTT. Translating gives CATSSQGREYNQPQHF.

This clonotype has at least ten counts. The chain couples TRBV27 to TRBJ2-7, with TRBD1 as a possible D gene (5 bases). CDR1 and CDR2 from the germline V gene are MNHEY and SMNVEV (reference sequence). The CDR3 length is 16 residues. V dropped 6 bases and J dropped 2 bases, with 20 bases sitting between them. In DNA form, the CDR3 reads TGTGCCAGCAGCCGCATAGGGGCAGATAAACCCTACGAGCAGTACTTC. Its protein product is CASSRIGADKPYEQYF.

This clonotype was observed a handful of times. V and J are TRBV7-2 and TRBJ2-7, with unresolved D. The V end lost 7 bases, the J end lost 5 bases, and 12 bases lay between the germline ends. In germline, CDR1 is SGHTA, CDR2 FQGNSA. CDR3 length: 12 residues. This CDR3 is CASTLGGHEQYF. Here the CDR3 DNA reads TGTGCCAGCACGCTAGGTGGACACGAGCAGTACTTC.

V usage is TRBV15 and J usage is TRBJ1-6; D possibly corresponds to TRBD1 (5 bases). The CDR3 runs to 14 residues. Trimming stripped 1 base from V and 6 bases from J, with 7 bases between. The V gene's germline CDR1 is LNHNV and CDR2 YYDKDF (reference sequence). CDR3 nucleotides: TGTGCCACCAGCAGAGGGCAGGGTAATTCACCCCTCCACTTT. Its translation: CATSRGQGNSPLHF. Supplemented by reference TRBV15 and TRBJ1-6, the full variable domain reads DAMVIQNPRYQVTQFGKPVTLSCSQTLNHNVMYWYQQKSSQAPKLLFHYYDKDFNNEADTPDNFQSRRPNTSFCFLDIRSPGLGDTAMYLCATSRGQGNSPLHFGNGTRLTVT.